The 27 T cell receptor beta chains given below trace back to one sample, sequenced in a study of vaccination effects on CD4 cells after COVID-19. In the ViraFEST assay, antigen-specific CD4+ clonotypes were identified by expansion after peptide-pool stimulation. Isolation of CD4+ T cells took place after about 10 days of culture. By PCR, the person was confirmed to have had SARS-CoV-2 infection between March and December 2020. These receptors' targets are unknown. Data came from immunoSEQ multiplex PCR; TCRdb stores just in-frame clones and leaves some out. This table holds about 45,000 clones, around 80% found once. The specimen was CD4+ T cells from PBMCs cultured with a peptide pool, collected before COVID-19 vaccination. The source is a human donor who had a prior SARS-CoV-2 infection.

CDR3 nucleotide sequence: TGTGCCAGCAGCCCCATCCCTTTGACTAGGCAAGAGACCCAGTACTTC. Translated: CASSPIPLTRQETQYF. The V call is TRBV7-8, the J call TRBJ2-5, with D tentatively TRBD2 (6 bases). Germline CDR1 reads SGHVS; CDR2 reads FQNEAQ. The CDR3 spans 16 residues. With 5 bases removed from V and 2 bases from J, the gap between germline ends came to 18 bases. Full variable domain (remainder filled in from reference TRBV7-8 and TRBJ2-5): GAGVSQSPRYKVAKRGQDVALRCDPISGHVSLFWYQQALGQGPEFLTYFQNEAQLDKSGLPSDRFFAERPEGSVSTLKIQRTQQEDSAVYLCASSPIPLTRQETQYFGPGTRLLVL.

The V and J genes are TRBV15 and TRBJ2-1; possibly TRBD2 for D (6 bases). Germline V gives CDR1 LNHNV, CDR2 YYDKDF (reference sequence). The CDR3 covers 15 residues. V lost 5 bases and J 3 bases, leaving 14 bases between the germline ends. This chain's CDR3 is CATSGYGGLYNEQFF. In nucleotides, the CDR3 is TGTGCCACCAGCGGATACGGGGGACTCTACAATGAGCAGTTCTTC.

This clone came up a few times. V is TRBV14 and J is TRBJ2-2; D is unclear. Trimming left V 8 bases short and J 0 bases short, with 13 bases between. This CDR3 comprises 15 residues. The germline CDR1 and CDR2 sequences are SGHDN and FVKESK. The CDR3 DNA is TGTGCCAGCGGACGACTTGATGCGAACACCGGGGAGCTGTTTTTT. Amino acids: CASGRLDANTGELFF.

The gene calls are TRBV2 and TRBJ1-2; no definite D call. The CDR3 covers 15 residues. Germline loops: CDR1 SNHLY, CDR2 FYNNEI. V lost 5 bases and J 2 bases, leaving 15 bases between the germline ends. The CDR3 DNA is TGTGCCAGCAGTACCTACTTGGACGCGAACTATGGCTACACCTTC. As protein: CASSTYLDANYGYTF.

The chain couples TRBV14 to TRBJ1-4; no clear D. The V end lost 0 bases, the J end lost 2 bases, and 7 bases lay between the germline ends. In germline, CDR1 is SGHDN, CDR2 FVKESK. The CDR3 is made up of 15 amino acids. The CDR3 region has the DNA TGTGCCAGCAGCCAAGATTTACGGACTAATGAAAAACTGTTTTTT. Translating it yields CASSQDLRTNEKLFF.

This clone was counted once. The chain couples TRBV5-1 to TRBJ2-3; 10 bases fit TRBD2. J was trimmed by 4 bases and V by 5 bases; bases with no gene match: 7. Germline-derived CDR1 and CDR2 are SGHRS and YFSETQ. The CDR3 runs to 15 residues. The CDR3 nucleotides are TGCGCCAGCAGATCCGGGACTAGCGTTTCAGATACGCAGTATTTT. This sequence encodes CASRSGTSVSDTQYF.

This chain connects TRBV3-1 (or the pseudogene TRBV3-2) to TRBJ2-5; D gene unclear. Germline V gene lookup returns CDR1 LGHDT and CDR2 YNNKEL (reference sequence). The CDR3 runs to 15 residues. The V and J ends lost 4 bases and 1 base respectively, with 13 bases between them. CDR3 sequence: CASSLRMFGQETQYF. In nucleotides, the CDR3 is TGTGCCAGCAGCCTCCGGATGTTCGGCCAAGAGACCCAGTACTTC.

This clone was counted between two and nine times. The CDR3 protein is CASSLVGDTQYF. DNA of the CDR3: TGCGCCAGCAGCTTGGTAGGAGATACGCAGTATTTT. The chain has TRBV5-1 and TRBJ2-3; D unresolved. Germline CDR1 SGHRS, CDR2 YFSETQ. Trimming removed 0 bases at V and 5 bases at J, with 4 bases between. This CDR3 contains 12 residues.

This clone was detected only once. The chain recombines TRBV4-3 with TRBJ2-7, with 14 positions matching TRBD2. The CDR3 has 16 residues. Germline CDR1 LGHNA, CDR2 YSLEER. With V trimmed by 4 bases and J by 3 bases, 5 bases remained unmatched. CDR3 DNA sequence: TGCGCCAGCAGCCGAGGGACTAGCGGGAGCCTCTACGAGCAGTACTTC. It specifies CASSRGTSGSLYEQYF.

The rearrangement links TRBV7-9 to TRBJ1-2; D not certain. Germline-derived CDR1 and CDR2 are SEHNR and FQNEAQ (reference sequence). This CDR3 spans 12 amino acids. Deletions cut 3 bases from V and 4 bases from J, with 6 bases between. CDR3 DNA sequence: TGTGCCAGCAGCTTCCAGAGCTATGGCTACACCTTC. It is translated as CASSFQSYGYTF.

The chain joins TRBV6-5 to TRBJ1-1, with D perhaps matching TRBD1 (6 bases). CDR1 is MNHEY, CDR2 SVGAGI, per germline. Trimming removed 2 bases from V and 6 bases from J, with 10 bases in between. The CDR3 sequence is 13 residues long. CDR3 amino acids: CASSYNPGAEAFF. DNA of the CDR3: TGTGCCAGCAGTTACAATCCAGGGGCTGAAGCTTTCTTT.

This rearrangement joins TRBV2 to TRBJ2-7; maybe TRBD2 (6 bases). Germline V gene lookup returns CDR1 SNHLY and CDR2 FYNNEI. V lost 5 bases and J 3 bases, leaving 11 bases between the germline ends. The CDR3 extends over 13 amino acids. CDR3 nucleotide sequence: TGTGCCAGCAGTACCCACGGGGGCTACGAGCAGTACTTC. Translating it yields CASSTHGGYEQYF. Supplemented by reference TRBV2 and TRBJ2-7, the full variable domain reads EPEVTQTPSHQVTQMGQEVILRCVPISNHLYFYWYRQILGQKVEFLVSFYNNEISEKSEIFDDQFSVERPDGSNFTLKIRSTKLEDSAMYFCASSTHGGYEQYFGPGTRLTVT.

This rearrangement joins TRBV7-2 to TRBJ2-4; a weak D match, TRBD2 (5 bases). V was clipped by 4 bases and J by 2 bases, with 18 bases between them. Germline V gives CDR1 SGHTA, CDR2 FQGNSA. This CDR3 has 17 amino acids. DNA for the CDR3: TGTGCCAGCAGCTCCCCGAGGAGCGGCTGGACCAAAAACATTCAGTACTTC. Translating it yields CASSSPRSGWTKNIQYF.

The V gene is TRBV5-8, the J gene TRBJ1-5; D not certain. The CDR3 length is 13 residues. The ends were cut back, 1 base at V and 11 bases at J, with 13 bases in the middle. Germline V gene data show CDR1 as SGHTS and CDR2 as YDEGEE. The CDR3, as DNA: TGTGCCAGCAGCTTGCGAAAGGGCGGGACCCAGCATTTT. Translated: CASSLRKGGTQHF.

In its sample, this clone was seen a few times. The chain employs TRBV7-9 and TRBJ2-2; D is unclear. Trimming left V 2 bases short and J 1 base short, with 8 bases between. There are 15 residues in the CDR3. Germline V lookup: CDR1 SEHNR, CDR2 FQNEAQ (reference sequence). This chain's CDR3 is CASSLYAENTGELFF. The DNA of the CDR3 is TGTGCCAGCAGCTTATACGCGGAGAACACCGGGGAGCTGTTTTTT.

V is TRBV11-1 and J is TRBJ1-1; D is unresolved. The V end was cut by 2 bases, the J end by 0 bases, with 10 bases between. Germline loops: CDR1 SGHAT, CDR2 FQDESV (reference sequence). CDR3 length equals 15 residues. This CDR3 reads CASSLFQAMNTEAFF. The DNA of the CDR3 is TGTGCCAGCAGCTTATTTCAGGCCATGAACACTGAAGCTTTCTTT.

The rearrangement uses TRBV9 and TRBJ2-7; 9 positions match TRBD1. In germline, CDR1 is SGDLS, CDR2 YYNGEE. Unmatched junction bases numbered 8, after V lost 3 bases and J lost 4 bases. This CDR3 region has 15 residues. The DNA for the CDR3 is TGTGCCAGCAGCGCCGGGACAGGGTGGCAGTACGAGCAGTACTTC. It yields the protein CASSAGTGWQYEQYF.

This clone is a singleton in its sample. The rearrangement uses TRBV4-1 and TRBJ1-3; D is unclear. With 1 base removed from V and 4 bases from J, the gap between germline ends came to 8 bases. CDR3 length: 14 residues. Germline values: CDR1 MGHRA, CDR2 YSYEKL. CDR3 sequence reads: CASSQVLQGNTIYF. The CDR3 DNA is TGCGCCAGCAGCCAAGTTTTACAGGGAAACACCATATATTTT.

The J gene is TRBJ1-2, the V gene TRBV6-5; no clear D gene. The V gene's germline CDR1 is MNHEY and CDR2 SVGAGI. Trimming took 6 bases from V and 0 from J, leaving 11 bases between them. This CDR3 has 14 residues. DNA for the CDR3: TGTGCCAGCAGGGTAGTCGCCTCTAACTATGGCTACACCTTC. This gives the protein CASRVVASNYGYTF.

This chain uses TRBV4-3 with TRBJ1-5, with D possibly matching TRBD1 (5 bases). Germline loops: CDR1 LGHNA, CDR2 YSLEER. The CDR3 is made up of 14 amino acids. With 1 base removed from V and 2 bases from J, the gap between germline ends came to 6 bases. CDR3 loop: CASSQARGNQPQHF. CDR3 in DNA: TGCGCCAGCAGCCAAGCCAGGGGCAATCAGCCCCAGCATTTT.

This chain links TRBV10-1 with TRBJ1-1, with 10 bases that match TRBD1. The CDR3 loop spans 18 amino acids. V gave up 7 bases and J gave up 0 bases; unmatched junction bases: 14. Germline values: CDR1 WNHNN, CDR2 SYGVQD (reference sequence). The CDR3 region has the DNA TGCGCCAGCATCTTTTTTCCCCGGACAGGGGGGATGAACACTGAAGCTTTCTTT. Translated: CASIFFPRTGGMNTEAFF.

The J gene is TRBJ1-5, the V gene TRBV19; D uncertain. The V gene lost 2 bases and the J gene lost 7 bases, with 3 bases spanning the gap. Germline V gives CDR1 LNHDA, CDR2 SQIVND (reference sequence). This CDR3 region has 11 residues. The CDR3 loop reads CASSILQPQHF. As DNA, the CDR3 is TGTGCCAGTAGTATACTCCAGCCCCAGCATTTT.

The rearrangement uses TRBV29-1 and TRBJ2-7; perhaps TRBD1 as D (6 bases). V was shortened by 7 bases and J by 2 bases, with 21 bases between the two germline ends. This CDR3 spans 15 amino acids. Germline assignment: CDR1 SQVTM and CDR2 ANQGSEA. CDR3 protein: CSALLYIRGAYEQYF. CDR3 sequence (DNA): TGCAGCGCTCTATTGTACATCAGGGGAGCCTACGAGCAGTACTTC.

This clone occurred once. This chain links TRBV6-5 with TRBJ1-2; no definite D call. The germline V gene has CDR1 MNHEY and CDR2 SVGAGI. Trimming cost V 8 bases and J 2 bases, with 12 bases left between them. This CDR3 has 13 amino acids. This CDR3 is CASHILGNYGYTF. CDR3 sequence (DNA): TGTGCCAGCCATATTTTAGGAAACTATGGCTACACCTTC.

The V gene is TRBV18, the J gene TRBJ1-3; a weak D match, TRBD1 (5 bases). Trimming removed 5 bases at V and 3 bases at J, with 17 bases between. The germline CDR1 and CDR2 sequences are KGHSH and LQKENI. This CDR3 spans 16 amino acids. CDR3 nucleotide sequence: TGTGCCAGCTCATCCACGGGACCCTCCAATGGAAACACCATATATTTT. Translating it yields CASSSTGPSNGNTIYF.

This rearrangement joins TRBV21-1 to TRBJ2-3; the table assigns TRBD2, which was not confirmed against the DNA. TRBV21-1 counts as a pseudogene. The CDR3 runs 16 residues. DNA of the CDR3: TGTGCCAGCAGCCAACTCGGGGGGACCTCAGGGGATACGCAGTATTTT. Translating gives CASSQLGGTSGDTQYF.

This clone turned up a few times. CDR3 DNA sequence: TGCGCCAGCAGCCAATTCTCGGGACAGTACACCGGGGAGCTGTTTTTT. Translation: CASSQFSGQYTGELFF. The gene calls are TRBV4-1 and TRBJ2-2, with 7 bases aligning to TRBD1. Trimming cost V 2 bases and J 3 bases; bases outside gene matches: 6. CDR3 length equals 16 residues. From germline, CDR1 is MGHRA and CDR2 YSYEKL.